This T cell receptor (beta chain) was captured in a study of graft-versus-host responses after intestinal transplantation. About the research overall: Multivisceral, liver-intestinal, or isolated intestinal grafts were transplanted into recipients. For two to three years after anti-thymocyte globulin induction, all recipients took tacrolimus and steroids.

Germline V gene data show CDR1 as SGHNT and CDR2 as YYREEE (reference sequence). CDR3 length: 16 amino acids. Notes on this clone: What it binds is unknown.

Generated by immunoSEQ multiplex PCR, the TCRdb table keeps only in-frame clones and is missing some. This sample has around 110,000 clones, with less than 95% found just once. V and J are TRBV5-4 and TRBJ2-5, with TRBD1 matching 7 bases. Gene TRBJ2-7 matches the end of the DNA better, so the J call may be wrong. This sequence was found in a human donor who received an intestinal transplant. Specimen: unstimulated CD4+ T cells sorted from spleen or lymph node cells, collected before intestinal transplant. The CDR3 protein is CASSLGDRDGVYEQYF. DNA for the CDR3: TGTGCCAGCAGCTTGGGCGACAGGGATGGAGTCTACGAGCAGTACTTC.